This T cell receptor (beta chain) derives from a study of T-cell memory formation after mild COVID-19. Across the study: The study found TCR clusters largely donor specific. Notes on the study in general: Later expanders leaned CD4+, whereas clones that contracted between day 15 and 85 were balanced CD4/CD8. In pre-infection memory, a portion of responding clones appeared, which suggested that cross-reactive memory joined.

This clonotype was detected many times. Antigen specificity is unknown. Trimming took 1 base from V and 4 from J, leaving 14 bases between them. Germline-derived CDR1 and CDR2 are MDHEN and SYDVKM. The CDR3 is 16 residues long. TCRalpha and TCRbeta libraries used 5'RACE with constant-segment primers and UMIs. MiXCR, applied by TCRdb to the 5' RACE reads, yields one record per CDR3 protein. The sample records about 360,000 distinct CDR3 sequences, roughly 13% being singletons. This clonotype originated in a man aged 18 to 30 who had mild COVID-19 (a few samples of this study predate the infection). Cell type and time point are not known. The chain has TRBV28 and TRBJ2-1, with a weak D call TRBD1 (6 bases). The material sequenced was PBMCs or a T cell subset sorted from them (not recorded which). This chain's CDR3 is CASSLYGSRGYNEQFF. The CDR3 nucleotides read TGTGCCAGCAGTTTATATGGCTCCAGGGGATACAATGAGCAGTTCTTC.